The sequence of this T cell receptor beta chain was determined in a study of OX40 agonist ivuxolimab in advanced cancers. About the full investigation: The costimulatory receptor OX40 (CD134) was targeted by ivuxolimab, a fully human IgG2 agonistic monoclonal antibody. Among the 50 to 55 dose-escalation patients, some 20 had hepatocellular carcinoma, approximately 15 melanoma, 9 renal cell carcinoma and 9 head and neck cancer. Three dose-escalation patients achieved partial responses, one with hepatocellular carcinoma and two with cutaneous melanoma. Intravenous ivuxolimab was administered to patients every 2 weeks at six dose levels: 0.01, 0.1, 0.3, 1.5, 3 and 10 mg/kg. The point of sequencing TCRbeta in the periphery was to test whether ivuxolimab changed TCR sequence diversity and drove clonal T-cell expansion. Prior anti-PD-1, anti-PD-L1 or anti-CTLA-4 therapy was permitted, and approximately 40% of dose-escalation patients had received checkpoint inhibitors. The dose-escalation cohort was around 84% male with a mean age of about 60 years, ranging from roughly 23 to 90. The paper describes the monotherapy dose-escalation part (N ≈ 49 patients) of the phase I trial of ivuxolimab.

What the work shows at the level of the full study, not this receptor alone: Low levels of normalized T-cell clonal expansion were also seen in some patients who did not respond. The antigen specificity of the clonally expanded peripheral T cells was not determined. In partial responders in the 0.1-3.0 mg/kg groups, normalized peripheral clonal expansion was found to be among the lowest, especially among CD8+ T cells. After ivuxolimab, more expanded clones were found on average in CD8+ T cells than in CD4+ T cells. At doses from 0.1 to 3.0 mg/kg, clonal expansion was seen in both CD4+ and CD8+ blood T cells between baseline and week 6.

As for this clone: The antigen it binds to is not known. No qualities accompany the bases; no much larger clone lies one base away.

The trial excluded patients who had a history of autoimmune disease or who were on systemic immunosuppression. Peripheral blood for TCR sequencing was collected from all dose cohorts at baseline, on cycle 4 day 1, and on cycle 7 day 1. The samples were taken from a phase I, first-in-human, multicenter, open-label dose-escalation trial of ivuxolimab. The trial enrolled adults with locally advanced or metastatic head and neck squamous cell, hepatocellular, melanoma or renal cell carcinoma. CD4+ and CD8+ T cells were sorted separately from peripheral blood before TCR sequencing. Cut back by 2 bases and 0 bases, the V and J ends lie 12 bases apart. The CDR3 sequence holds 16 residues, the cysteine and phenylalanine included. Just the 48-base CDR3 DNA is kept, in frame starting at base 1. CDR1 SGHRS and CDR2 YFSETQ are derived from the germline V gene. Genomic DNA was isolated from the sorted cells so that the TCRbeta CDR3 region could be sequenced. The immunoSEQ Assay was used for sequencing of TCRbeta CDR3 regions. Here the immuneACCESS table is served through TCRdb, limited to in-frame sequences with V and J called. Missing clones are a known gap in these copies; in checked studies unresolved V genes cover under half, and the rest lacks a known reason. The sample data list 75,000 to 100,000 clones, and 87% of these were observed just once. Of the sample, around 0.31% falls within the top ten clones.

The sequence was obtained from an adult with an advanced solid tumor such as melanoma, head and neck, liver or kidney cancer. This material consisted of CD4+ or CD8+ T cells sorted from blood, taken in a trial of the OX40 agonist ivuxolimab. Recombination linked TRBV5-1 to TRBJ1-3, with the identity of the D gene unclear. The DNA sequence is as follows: TGCGCCAGCAGCTTTAACGGACTGTTCTCTGGAAACACCATATATTTT. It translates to CASSFNGLFSGNTIYF.